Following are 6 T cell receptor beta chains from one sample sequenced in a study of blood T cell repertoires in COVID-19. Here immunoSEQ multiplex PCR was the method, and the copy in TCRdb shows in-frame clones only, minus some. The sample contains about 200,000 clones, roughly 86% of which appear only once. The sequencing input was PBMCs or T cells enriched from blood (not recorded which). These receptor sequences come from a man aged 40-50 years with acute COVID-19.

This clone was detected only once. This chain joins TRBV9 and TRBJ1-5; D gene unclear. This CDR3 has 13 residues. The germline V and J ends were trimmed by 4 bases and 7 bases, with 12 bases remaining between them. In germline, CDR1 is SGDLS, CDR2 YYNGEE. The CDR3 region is CASSPRTGQPQHF. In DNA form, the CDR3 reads TGTGCCAGCAGCCCTAGGACGGGGCAGCCCCAGCATTTT.

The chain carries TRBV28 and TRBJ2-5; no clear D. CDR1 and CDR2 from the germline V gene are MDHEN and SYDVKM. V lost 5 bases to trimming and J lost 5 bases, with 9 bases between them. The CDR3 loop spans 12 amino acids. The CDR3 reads CASSARLETQYF. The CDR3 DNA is TGTGCCAGCAGTGCCAGGCTGGAGACCCAGTACTTC.

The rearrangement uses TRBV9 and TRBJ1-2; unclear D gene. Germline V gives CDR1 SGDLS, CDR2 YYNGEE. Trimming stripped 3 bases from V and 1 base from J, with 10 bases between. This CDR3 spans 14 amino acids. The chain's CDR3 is CASSERGINYGYTF. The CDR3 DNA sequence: TGTGCCAGCAGCGAACGGGGTATTAACTATGGCTACACCTTC.

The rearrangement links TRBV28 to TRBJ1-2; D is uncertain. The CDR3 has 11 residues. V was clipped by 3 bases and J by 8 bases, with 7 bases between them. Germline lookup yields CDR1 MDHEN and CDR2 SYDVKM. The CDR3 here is CASSLRTGYTF. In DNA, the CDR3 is TGTGCCAGCAGTTTGCGAACGGGCTACACCTTC.

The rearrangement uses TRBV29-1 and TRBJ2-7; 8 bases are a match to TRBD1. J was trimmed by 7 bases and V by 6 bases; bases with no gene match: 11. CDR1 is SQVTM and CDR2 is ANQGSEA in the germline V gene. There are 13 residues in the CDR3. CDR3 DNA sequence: TGCAGCGTGGGACAGGTGGGGCCTGGGGAGCAGTACTTC. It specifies CSVGQVGPGEQYF.

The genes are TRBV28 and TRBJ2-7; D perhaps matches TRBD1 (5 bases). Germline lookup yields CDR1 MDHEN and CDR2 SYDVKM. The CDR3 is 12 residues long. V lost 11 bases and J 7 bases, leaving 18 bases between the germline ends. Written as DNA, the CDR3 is TGTGCCCCGAGGCAGGGTGCGAGGGAGCAGTACTTC. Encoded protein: CAPRQGAREQYF.